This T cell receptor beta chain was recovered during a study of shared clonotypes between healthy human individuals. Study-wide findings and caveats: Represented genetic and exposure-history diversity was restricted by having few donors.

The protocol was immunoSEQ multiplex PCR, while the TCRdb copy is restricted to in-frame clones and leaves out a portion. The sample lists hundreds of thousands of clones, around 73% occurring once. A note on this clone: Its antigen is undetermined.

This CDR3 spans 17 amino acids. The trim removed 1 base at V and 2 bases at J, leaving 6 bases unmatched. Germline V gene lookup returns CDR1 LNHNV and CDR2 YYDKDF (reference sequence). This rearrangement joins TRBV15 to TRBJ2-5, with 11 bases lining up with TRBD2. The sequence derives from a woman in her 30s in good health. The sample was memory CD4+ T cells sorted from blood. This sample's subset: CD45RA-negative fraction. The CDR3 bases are TGTGCCACCAGCAGAGGCCTAGCGGGAGGAGGACAAGAGACCCAGTACTTC. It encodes CATSRGLAGGGQETQYF.